These 20 T cell receptor beta chains were all obtained from the same sample, sequenced in a study of cytomegalovirus exposure and HLA in healthy donors. Measured with immunoSEQ multiplex PCR; TCRdb has only the in-frame clones, and not every one. Of hundreds of thousands of clones listed, approximately 88% are singletons. Sequenced material: PBMCs. These receptor sequences come from a woman aged 25 to 39 in good health and CMV-seropositive.

The V call is TRBV30, the J call TRBJ1-5, with D possibly TRBD1 on 5 matching bases. CDR3 length equals 16 residues. V lost 3 bases and J 1 base, leaving 16 bases between the germline ends. Germline-derived CDR1 and CDR2 are GTSNPN and SVGIG (reference sequence). For the CDR3, the DNA is TGTGCCTGGAGCCCTACGAGGGGTGGAAGCAATCAGCCCCAGCATTTT. Translated: CAWSPTRGGSNQPQHF. The full variable domain, its missing parts supplied by reference TRBV30 and TRBJ1-5, is SQTIHQWPATLVQPVGSPLSLECTVEGTSNPNLYWYRQAAGRGLQLLFYSVGIGQISSEVPQNLSASRPQDRQFILSSKKLLLSDSGFYLCAWSPTRGGSNQPQHFGDGTRLSIL.

The V call is TRBV2, the J call TRBJ2-4; weak D call: TRBD2 (6 bases). Germline lookup yields CDR1 SNHLY and CDR2 FYNNEI. The CDR3 has 18 amino acids. With 3 bases removed from V and 0 bases from J, the gap between germline ends came to 18 bases. CDR3 in DNA: TGTGCCAGCAGTGAGTCCCTAGCGAGGCTTCGAGCCAAAAACATTCAGTACTTC. Translated, it gives CASSESLARLRAKNIQYF.

This chain connects TRBV2 to TRBJ2-3, with 10 bases identical to TRBD2. Trimming removed 8 bases from V and 3 bases from J; junction bases left unmatched: 8. The CDR3 extends over 15 amino acids. Germline CDR1 and CDR2: SNHLY and FYNNEI. This CDR3 is CASSRNSGRTDTQYF. As DNA, the CDR3 is TGTGCCAGCTCGCGGAATAGCGGGAGGACAGATACGCAGTATTTT.

CDR3 nucleotide sequence: TGTGCCAGCAGCTTGACAGGGGGCTACGAGCAGTACTTC. Translation gives CASSLTGGYEQYF. V usage is TRBV7-9 and J usage is TRBJ2-7; 9 bases are shared with TRBD1. This CDR3 comprises 13 residues. V gave up 3 bases and J gave up 3 bases; unmatched junction bases: 0. CDR1 and CDR2 from the germline V gene are SEHNR and FQNEAQ (reference sequence).

This chain connects TRBV28 to TRBJ1-5; D call uncertain. CDR1 and CDR2 (germline): MDHEN, SYDVKM. CDR3 length: 18 residues. With 1 base removed from V and 0 bases from J, the gap between germline ends came to 16 bases. The CDR3 DNA follows: TGTGCCAGCAGTTTATTAAGGCTCGACGGACCTAGCAATCAGCCCCAGCATTTT. Residues: CASSLLRLDGPSNQPQHF.

This sequence joins TRBV19 and TRBJ2-6, with 9 positions matching TRBD1. V lost 3 bases, J lost 3 bases, and 18 bases stayed unmatched. This CDR3 contains 21 residues. Germline CDR1 and CDR2: LNHDA and SQIVND (reference sequence). The CDR3 nucleotides read TGTGCCAGTAGTATCCTCGCACCCCACAGGGGGCGAAACTTTGGGGCCAACGTCCTGACTTTC. Protein product: CASSILAPHRGRNFGANVLTF. The full variable domain, its missing parts supplied by reference TRBV19 and TRBJ2-6, is DGGITQSPKYLFRKEGQNVTLSCEQNLNHDAMYWYRQDPGQGLRLIYYSQIVNDFQKGDIAEGYSVSREKKESFPLTVTSAQKNPTAFYLCASSILAPHRGRNFGANVLTFGAGSRLTVL.

The chain uses TRBV27 and TRBJ2-1; D is undetermined. CDR3 length: 13 amino acids. Germline V gene data show CDR1 as MNHEY and CDR2 as SMNVEV (reference sequence). V was pared by 5 bases and J by 9 bases, with 14 bases between. As DNA, the CDR3 is TGTGCCAGCAGTCGGAGCGAGGCGCGTGAGCAGTTCTTC. It translates to CASSRSEAREQFF.

The chain combines TRBV6-5 with TRBJ1-1; D is perhaps TRBD1 (6 bases). The V end lost 6 bases, the J end lost 1 base, and 15 bases lay between the germline ends. Per germline, CDR1 MNHEY and CDR2 SVGAGI. This CDR3 is 15 amino acids long. The CDR3 DNA sequence: TGTGCCAGCAGCCGAACCTACAGGGAGAACACTGAAGCTTTCTTT. Translated: CASSRTYRENTEAFF.

This clone was counted only a few times. The rearrangement links TRBV6-5 to TRBJ1-2; D is unclear. Germline-derived CDR1 and CDR2 are MNHEY and SVGAGI. The V gene lost 5 bases and the J gene lost 3 bases, with 10 bases spanning the gap. The CDR3 spans 13 residues. The CDR3 nucleotides are TGTGCCAGCAGTAGTCAGGATTACTATGGCTACACCTTC. It is translated as CASSSQDYYGYTF.

The V and J genes are TRBV2 and TRBJ2-1; D is possibly TRBD2 (5 bases). Germline V gene data show CDR1 as SNHLY and CDR2 as FYNNEI. The CDR3 is 15 amino acids. V shed 2 bases and J shed 5 bases, with 13 bases lying between them. The CDR3 loop is CASSEYSPEDNEQFF. CDR3 DNA sequence: TGTGCCAGCAGTGAATATTCGCCGGAGGACAATGAGCAGTTCTTC.

This sequence joins TRBV1 and TRBJ2-7; the tabulated D call, TRBD2, remains unverified against the DNA. TRBV1 is marked as a pseudogene. The CDR3 runs to 16 residues. CDR3 nucleotides: TGCACCAGCAGCCATTTAATTGCGGGAAGCTCCTACGAGCAGTACTTC. Protein sequence: CTSSHLIAGSSYEQYF.

J is TRBJ1-2 and V is TRBV27; no reliable D call. The germline V and J ends were trimmed by 0 bases and 4 bases, with 9 bases remaining between them. Germline V lookup: CDR1 MNHEY, CDR2 SMNVEV (reference sequence). This CDR3 region has 14 residues. The CDR3 sequence: CASSLSNAGYGYTF. CDR3 coding DNA: TGTGCCAGCAGTTTATCTAATGCCGGCTATGGCTACACCTTC.

Points on this clone: Within the sample, other DNA sequences also encode this same CDR3. The chain is built from TRBV9 and TRBJ2-1, with a possible D match to TRBD2 (5 bases). Per the germline V gene, CDR1 is SGDLS and CDR2 is YYNGEE. V was trimmed by 4 bases and J by 0 bases, leaving 8 bases between them. This CDR3 comprises 14 residues. The CDR3 DNA is TGTGCCAGCAGCCCGGGGAGCTCCTACAATGAGCAGTTCTTC. Translated: CASSPGSSYNEQFF. Using reference TRBV9 and TRBJ2-1 for the parts outside the CDR3, the full variable domain is DSGVTQTPKHLITATGQRVTLRCSPRSGDLSVYWYQQSLDQGLQFLIQYYNGEERAKGNILERFSAQQFPDLHSELNLSSLELGDSALYFCASSPGSSYNEQFFGPGTRLTVL.

The chain links TRBV6-5 to TRBJ2-2; no definite D call. The germline V gene has CDR1 MNHEY and CDR2 SVGAGI. The CDR3 length is 15 residues. Trimming removed 7 bases at V and 6 bases at J, with 18 bases between. The CDR3 DNA reads TGTGCCAGCAAGCAGGATGGTGTGCTACCCGGGGAGCTGTTTTTT. This gives the protein CASKQDGVLPGELFF.

The V and J genes are TRBV18 and TRBJ1-2; D possibly corresponds to TRBD1 (6 bases). Germline V gives CDR1 KGHSH, CDR2 LQKENI. V lost 0 bases and J 5 bases, leaving 13 bases between the germline ends. The CDR3 is made up of 15 amino acids. In nucleotides, the CDR3 is TGTGCCAGCTCACCACCTTCGACAGGATCTTATGGCTACACCTTC. This encodes CASSPPSTGSYGYTF. Full variable domain (outside the CDR3, taken from reference TRBV18 and TRBJ1-2): NAGVMQNPRHLVRRRGQEARLRCSPMKGHSHVYWYRQLPEEGLKFMVYLQKENIIDESGMPKERFSAEFPKEGPSILRIQQVVRGDSAAYFCASSPPSTGSYGYTFGSGTRLTVV.

The chain joins TRBV28 to TRBJ1-1, with TRBD1 as a possible D gene (6 bases). The CDR3 length is 14 residues. CDR1 is MDHEN and CDR2 is SYDVKM in the germline V gene. V dropped 6 bases and J dropped 1 base, with 12 bases sitting between them. The CDR3 DNA is TGTGCCAGCAGAGGCCCAGGGGAGAACACTGAAGCTTTCTTT. As protein: CASRGPGENTEAFF.

The chain couples TRBV19 to TRBJ1-2; D might be TRBD1 (5 bases). The germline V gene has CDR1 LNHDA and CDR2 SQIVND (reference sequence). The length of the CDR3 is 16 residues. V was pared by 3 bases and J by 1 base, with 15 bases between. CDR3 sequence reads: CASSMLPGKVNYGYTF. The CDR3, as DNA: TGTGCCAGTAGTATGCTCCCAGGGAAAGTTAACTATGGCTACACCTTC.

This chain links TRBV14 with TRBJ2-7; D remains unclear. Germline V gene lookup returns CDR1 SGHDN and CDR2 FVKESK. With 3 bases removed from V and 6 bases from J, the gap between germline ends came to 15 bases. The CDR3 spans 14 residues. CDR3 sequence reads: CASSHYTTGGEQYF. Written as DNA, the CDR3 is TGTGCCAGCAGCCACTATACAACTGGCGGCGAGCAGTACTTC.

The CDR3 sequence is CASSSHVNTEAFF. For the CDR3, the DNA is TGTGCCAGCAGCTCTCATGTGAACACTGAAGCTTTCTTT. The chain couples TRBV5-6 to TRBJ1-1; D is undetermined. V dropped 3 bases and J dropped 0 bases, with 6 bases sitting between them. There are 13 residues in the CDR3. The germline gives CDR1 SGHDT, CDR2 YYEEEE.

The chain joins TRBV28 to TRBJ2-1, with TRBD2 matching over 9 bases. V gave up 9 bases and J gave up 6 bases; unmatched junction bases: 9. The CDR3 contains 14 residues. CDR1 and CDR2 from the germline V gene are MDHEN and SYDVKM. The CDR3 protein is CASKLAGASNEQFF. The CDR3 DNA sequence: TGTGCCAGTAAATTAGCGGGAGCTTCCAATGAGCAGTTCTTC.